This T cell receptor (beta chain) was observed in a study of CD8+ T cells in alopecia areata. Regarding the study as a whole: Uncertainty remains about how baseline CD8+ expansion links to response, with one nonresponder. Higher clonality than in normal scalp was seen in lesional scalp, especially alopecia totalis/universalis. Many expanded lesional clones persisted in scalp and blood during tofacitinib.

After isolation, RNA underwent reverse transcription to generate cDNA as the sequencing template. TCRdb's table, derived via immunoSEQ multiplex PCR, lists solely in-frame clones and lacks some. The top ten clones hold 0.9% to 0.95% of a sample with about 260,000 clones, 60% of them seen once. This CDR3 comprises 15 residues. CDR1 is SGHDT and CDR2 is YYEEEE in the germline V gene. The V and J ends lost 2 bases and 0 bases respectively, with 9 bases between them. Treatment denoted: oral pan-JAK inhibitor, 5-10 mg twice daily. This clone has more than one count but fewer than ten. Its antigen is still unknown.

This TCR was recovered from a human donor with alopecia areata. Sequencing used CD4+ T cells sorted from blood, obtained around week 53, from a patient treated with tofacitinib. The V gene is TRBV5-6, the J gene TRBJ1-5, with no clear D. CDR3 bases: TGTGCCAGCAGCTTCGGGAGGAATAGCAATCAGCCCCAGCATTTT. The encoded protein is CASSFGRNSNQPQHF. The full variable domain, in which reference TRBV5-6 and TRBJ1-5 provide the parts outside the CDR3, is DAGVTQSPTHLIKTRGQQVTLRCSPKSGHDTVSWYQQALGQGPQFIFQYYEEEERQRGNFPDRFSGHQFPNYSSELNVNALLLGDSALYLCASSFGRNSNQPQHFGDGTRLSIL.